The 11 T cell receptor beta chains below all came from one sample that was sequenced in a study of technical replicates of blood from several donors (dated by TCRdb to about 2017). The method behind the library was the immunoSEQ multiplex PCR assay. Sourced from immuneACCESS, this table was stored by TCRdb with only in-frame sequences that have V and J called. A share of the clones is absent; for the studies checked, an unresolved V gene accounts for under half, and the remainder has no known explanation. The table for this sample lists more than 65,000 clones; about nine tenths of them were counted only once. The top ten clones comprise about 0.4% of the sample. What was sequenced was T cells isolated from PBMCs. The receptors stem from a human donor in good health.

The chain uses TRBV6-5 and TRBJ1-1, with D maybe TRBD1 (5 bases). CDR1 and CDR2 from the germline V gene are MNHEY and SVGAGI. The CDR3 extends over 15 amino acids. The V and J ends lost 3 bases and 3 bases respectively, with 14 bases between them. For the CDR3, the DNA is TGTGCCAGCAGTTATAAAGCAGGGTTTTACACTGAAGCTTTCTTT. It yields the protein CASSYKAGFYTEAFF.

The chain carries TRBV15 and TRBJ1-1; 9 bases align to TRBD1. The junction had 4 bases not matched to a gene; V was cut back by 2 bases and J by 0 bases. This CDR3 contains 16 residues. The V gene's germline CDR1 is LNHNV and CDR2 YYDKDF (reference sequence). The CDR3 nucleotides read TGTGCCACCAGCAGACGGGGACAGGGCCTGAACACTGAAGCTTTCTTT. Translating gives CATSRRGQGLNTEAFF. The full variable domain, its missing parts supplied by reference TRBV15 and TRBJ1-1, is DAMVIQNPRYQVTQFGKPVTLSCSQTLNHNVMYWYQQKSSQAPKLLFHYYDKDFNNEADTPDNFQSRRPNTSFCFLDIRSPGLGDTAMYLCATSRRGQGLNTEAFFGQGTRLTVV.

The chain joins TRBV7-2 to TRBJ2-2; D might be TRBD2 (5 bases). V was shortened by 7 bases and J by 6 bases, with 9 bases between the two germline ends. The germline V gene encodes CDR1 SGHTA and CDR2 FQGNSA. The length of the CDR3 is 12 residues. The CDR3 loop is CASNIGAGELFF. The CDR3 nucleotides read TGTGCCAGCAACATCGGGGCCGGGGAGCTGTTTTTT.

The J gene is TRBJ2-6, the V gene TRBV9, with D unclear. V lost 4 bases to trimming and J lost 1 base, with 6 bases between them. The CDR3 runs 14 residues. The germline V gene encodes CDR1 SGDLS and CDR2 YYNGEE. The CDR3 reads CASSSLSGANVLTF. The CDR3 nucleotides are TGTGCCAGCAGCTCACTTTCTGGGGCCAACGTCCTGACTTTC.

The V and J genes are TRBV7-5 and TRBJ2-7; TRBD2, the table's D call, was not compared with the DNA. TRBV7-5 is a documented pseudogene. The CDR3 loop spans 14 amino acids. This chain's CDR3 is CARSLDGIVHEQYF. CDR3 DNA sequence: TGTGCCAGAAGCTTAGACGGGATTGTTCACGAGCAGTACTTC.

This chain links TRBV6-1 with TRBJ1-2, with D perhaps matching TRBD1 (5 bases). CDR1 and CDR2 (germline): MNHNS, SASEGT. Between the trimmed V and J ends, which lost 2 bases and 0 bases, there was a span of 10 bases. CDR3 length: 15 residues. This chain's CDR3 is CASSEWTTTNYGYTF. The CDR3 DNA sequence: TGTGCCAGCAGTGAATGGACAACCACTAACTATGGCTACACCTTC.

The chain has TRBV29-1 and TRBJ1-2; D uncertain. Germline V gene data show CDR1 as SQVTM and CDR2 as ANQGSEA. The CDR3 loop spans 12 amino acids. Trimming shortened V by 4 bases and J by 8 bases, and 14 bases separated the two germline ends. This CDR3 reads CSVVVRMEGYTF. The CDR3 coding sequence is TGCAGCGTTGTGGTCCGTATGGAGGGCTACACCTTC.

The chain combines TRBV6-1 with TRBJ2-1; the match to TRBD2 covers 11 bases. From germline, CDR1 is MNHNS and CDR2 SASEGT. V was clipped by 1 base and J by 1 base; unmatched bases: 0. The CDR3 contains 16 residues. CDR3 sequence: CASSEGLAGSYNEQFF. The CDR3 DNA follows: TGTGCCAGCAGTGAAGGACTAGCGGGGTCCTACAATGAGCAGTTCTTC.

The rearrangement joins TRBV29-1 to TRBJ2-2; 9 nucleotides agree with TRBD1. The germline gives CDR1 SQVTM, CDR2 ANQGSEA. With V trimmed by 6 bases and J by 7 bases, 12 bases remained unmatched. CDR3 length equals 15 residues. The CDR3 DNA reads as TGCAGCGTCGAGCAGGGACAGGGAGGGAGCGGGGAGCTGTTTTTT. Residues: CSVEQGQGGSGELFF.

The chain employs TRBV4-1 and TRBJ2-7, with 10 bases aligning to TRBD1. The CDR3 contains 17 residues. CDR1 MGHRA and CDR2 YSYEKL come from the germline V gene. V was clipped by 4 bases and J by 1 base; unmatched bases: 10. The CDR3 protein is CASSPGSGQGLSYEQYF. CDR3 sequence (DNA): TGCGCCAGCAGCCCGGGCTCGGGACAGGGGCTTTCCTACGAGCAGTACTTC.

The CDR3, as DNA: TGTGCCTGGAGGGTTAGGGGAGCGGGCCGCACAGATACGCAGTATTTT. This encodes CAWRVRGAGRTDTQYF. The chain is built from TRBV30 and TRBJ2-3; possible D gene TRBD2, 6 bases. This CDR3 contains 16 residues. Germline values: CDR1 GTSNPN, CDR2 SVGIG (reference sequence). Trimming pared 3 bases from V and 1 base from J, leaving 17 bases between.